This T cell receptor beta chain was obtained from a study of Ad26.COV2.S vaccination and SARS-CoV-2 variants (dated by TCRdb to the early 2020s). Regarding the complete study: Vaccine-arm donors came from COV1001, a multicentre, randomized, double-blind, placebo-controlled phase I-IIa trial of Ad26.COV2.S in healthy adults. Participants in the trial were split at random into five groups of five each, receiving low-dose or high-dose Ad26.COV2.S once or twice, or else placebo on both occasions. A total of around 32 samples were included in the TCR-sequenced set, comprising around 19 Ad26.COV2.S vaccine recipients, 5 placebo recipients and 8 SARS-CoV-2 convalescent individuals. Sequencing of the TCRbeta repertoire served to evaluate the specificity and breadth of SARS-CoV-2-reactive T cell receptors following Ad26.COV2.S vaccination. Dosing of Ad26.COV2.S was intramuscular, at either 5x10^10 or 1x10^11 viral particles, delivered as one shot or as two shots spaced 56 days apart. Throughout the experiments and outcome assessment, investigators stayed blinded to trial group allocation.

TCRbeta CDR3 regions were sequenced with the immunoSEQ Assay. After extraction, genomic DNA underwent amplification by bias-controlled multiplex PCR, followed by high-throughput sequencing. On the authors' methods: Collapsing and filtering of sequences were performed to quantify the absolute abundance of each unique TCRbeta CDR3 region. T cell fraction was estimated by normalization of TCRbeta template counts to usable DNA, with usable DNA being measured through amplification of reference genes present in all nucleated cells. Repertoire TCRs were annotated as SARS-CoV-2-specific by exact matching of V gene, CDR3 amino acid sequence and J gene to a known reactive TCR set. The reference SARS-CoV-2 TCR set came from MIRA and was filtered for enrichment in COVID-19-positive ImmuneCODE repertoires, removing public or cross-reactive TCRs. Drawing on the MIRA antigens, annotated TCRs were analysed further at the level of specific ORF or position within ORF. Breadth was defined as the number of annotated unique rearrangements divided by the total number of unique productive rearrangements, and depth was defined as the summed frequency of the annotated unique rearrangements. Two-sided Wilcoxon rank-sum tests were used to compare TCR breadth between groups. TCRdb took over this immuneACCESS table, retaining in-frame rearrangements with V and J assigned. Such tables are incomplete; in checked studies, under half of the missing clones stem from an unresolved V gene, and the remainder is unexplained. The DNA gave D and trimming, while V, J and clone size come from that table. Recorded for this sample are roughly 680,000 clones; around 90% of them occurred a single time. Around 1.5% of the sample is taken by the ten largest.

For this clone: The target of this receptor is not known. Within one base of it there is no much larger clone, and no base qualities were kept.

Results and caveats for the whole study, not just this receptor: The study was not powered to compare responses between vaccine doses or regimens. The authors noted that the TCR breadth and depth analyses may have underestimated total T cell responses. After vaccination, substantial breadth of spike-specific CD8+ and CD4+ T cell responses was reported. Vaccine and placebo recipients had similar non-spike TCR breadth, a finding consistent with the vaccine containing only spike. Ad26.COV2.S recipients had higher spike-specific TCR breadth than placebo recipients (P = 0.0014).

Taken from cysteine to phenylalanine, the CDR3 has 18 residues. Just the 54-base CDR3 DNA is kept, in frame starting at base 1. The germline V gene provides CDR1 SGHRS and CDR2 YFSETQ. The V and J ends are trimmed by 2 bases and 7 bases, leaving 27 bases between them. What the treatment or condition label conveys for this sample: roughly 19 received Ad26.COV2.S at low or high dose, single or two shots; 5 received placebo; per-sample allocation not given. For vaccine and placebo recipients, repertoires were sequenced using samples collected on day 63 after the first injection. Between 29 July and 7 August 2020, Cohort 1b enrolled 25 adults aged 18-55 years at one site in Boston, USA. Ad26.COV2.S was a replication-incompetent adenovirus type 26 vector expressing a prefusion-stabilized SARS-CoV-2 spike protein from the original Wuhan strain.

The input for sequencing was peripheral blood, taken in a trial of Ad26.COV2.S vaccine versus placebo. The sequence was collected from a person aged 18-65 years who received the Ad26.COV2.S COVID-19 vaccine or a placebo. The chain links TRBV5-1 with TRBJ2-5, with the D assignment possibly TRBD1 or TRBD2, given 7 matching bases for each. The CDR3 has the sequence CASSLSAGAHQGEGTQYF. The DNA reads TGCGCCAGCAGCTTAAGTGCGGGGGCCCACCAGGGGGAGGGGACCCAGTACTTC.